The sample holds many counts of the clone carrying this TCR beta chain. The antigen is not known. Arm-PCR of CDR3 regions with iRepertoire HTBI primers generated TCR beta libraries. TCRdb recomputed calls from the multiplex PCR reads with MiXCR, one row per CDR3 protein. Here the sample spans about 200,000 distinct CDR3 sequences, around 16% being singletons. V lost 1 base and J 1 base, leaving 5 bases between the germline ends. The CDR3 length is 14 residues. Germline CDR1 and CDR2: SEHNR and FQNEAQ (reference sequence). The data were taken from a study of regulatory T cells in long-lasting Graves disease. Study at large: Graves' patients diagnosed newly had used antithyroid drugs under 3 months. Study results and caveats: TCR diversity in persistent Graves' patients was below that of newly diagnosed ones.

Sample time point: newly diagnosed GD, antithyroid drugs for less than 3 months. PBMC-extracted RNA yielded the TCR library. A peripheral blood sample, 7 to 9 milliliters in volume, was drawn into EDTA tubes. The TCR sequence derives from a female donor with Graves disease. The starting material was peripheral blood mononuclear cells (PBMCs), obtained at new diagnosis, from a patient treated with antithyroid drugs. The V and J genes are TRBV7-9 and TRBJ2-1, with D unclear. For the CDR3, the DNA is TGTGCCAGCAGCTTAGGGGTGTCCTACAATGAGCAGTTCTTC. It translates to CASSLGVSYNEQFF.